This T cell receptor beta chain came from a study of regulatory T cells in long-lasting Graves disease. The CDR3 length is 14 residues. The V and J ends lost 3 bases and 2 bases respectively, with 10 bases between them. Germline CDR1 and CDR2: DFQATT and SNEGSKA (reference sequence). Study-wide points: Because few samples were included, accuracy may have been lower. Favored gene segments in persistent disease were TRBV28, TRBJ1-2 and TRBJ2-5.

Relying on iRepertoire HTBI primers and Arm-PCR of CDR3 regions, the team built TCR beta libraries. TCRdb redid the calling of the multiplex PCR reads with MiXCR, one entry per CDR3 protein. In the table there are about 460,000 distinct CDR3 sequences, about 20% of which are singletons. This clonotype was seen repeatedly, ten times or more. What it binds is not known. Time point defined: persistent/refractory GD, antithyroid drugs over 5 years with positive TRAb. PBMCs provided the RNA from which the TCR library was made. Xi'an, China, was home to the endocrinology department that provided patients. EDTA tubes held roughly 9.2 milliliters of peripheral blood from each patient.

This specimen was peripheral blood mononuclear cells (PBMCs), taken when the disease was refractory, from a patient treated with antithyroid drugs. This TCR came from a female donor with Graves disease. The V and J genes are TRBV20-1 and TRBJ2-2; D uncertain. DNA of the CDR3: TGCAGTGCTAGGACTTACGGAAACACCGGGGAGCTGTTTTTT. Protein: CSARTYGNTGELFF.